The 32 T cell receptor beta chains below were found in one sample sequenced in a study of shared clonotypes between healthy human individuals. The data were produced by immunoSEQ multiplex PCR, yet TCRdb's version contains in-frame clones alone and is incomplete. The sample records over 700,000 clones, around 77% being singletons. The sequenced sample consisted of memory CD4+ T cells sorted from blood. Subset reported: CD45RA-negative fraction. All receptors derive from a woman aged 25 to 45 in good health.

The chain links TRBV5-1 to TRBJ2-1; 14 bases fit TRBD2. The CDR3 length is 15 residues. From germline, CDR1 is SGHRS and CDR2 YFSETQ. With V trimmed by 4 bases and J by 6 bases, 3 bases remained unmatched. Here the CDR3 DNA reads TGCGCCAGCAGCCTGACTAGCGGGAGGGCCAATGAGCAGTTCTTC. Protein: CASSLTSGRANEQFF.

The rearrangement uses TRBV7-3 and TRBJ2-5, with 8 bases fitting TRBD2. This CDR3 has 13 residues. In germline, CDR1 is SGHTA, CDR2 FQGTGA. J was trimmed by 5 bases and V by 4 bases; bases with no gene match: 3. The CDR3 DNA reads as TGTGCCAGCAGCTCATCTAGCGGGGAGACCCAGTACTTC. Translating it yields CASSSSSGETQYF.

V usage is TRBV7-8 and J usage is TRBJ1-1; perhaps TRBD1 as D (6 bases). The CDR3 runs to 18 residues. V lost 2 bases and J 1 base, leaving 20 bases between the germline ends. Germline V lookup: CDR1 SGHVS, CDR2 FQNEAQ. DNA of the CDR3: TGTGCCAGCAGCTTAACTATAGTCCCGACGGGACAGAACACTGAAGCTTTCTTT. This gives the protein CASSLTIVPTGQNTEAFF.

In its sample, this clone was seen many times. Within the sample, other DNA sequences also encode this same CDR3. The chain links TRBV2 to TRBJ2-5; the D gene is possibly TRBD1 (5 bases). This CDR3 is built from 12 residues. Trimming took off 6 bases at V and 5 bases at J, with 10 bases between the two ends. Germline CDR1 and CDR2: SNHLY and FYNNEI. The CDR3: CASRGQGETQYF. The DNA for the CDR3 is TGTGCCAGCAGGGGTCAGGGTGAGACCCAGTACTTC.

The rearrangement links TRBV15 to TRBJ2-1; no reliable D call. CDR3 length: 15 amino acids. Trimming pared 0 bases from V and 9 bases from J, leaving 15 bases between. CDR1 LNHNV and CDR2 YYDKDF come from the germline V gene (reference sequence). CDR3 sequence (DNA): TGTGCCACCAGCAGAGATGTAGGATTTGCGAGTGAGCAGTTCTTC. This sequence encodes CATSRDVGFASEQFF. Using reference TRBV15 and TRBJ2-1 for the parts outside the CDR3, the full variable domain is DAMVIQNPRYQVTQFGKPVTLSCSQTLNHNVMYWYQQKSSQAPKLLFHYYDKDFNNEADTPDNFQSRRPNTSFCFLDIRSPGLGDTAMYLCATSRDVGFASEQFFGPGTRLTVL.

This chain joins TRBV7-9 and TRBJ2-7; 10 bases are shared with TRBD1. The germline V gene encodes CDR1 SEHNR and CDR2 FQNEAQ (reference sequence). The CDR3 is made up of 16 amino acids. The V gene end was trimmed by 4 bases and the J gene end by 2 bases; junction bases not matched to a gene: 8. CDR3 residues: CASSSPDRGGTYEQYF. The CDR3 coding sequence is TGTGCCAGCAGCTCCCCGGACAGGGGGGGTACCTACGAGCAGTACTTC. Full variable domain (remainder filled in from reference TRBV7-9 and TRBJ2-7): DTGVSQNPRHKITKRGQNVTFRCDPISEHNRLYWYRQTLGQGPEFLTYFQNEAQLEKSRLLSDRFSAERPKGSFSTLEIQRTEQGDSAMYLCASSSPDRGGTYEQYFGPGTRLTVT.

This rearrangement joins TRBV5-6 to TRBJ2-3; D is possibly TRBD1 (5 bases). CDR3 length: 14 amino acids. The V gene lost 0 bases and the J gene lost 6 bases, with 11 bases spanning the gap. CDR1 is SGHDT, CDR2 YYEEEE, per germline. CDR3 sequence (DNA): TGTGCCAGCAGCTTGGGCAGGGCCGGGGATACGCAGTATTTT. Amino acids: CASSLGRAGDTQYF.

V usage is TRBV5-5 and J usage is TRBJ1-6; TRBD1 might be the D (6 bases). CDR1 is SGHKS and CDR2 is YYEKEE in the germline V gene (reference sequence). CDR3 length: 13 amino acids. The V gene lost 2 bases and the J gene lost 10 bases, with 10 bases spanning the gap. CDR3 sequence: CASSLAGESPLHF. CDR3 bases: TGTGCCAGCAGCTTAGCAGGGGAATCACCCCTCCACTTT.

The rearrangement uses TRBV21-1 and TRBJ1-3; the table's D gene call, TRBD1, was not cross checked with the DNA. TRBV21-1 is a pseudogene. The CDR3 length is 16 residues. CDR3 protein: CASSESPGQGVYTIYF. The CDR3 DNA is TGTGCCAGCAGCGAAAGTCCGGGACAGGGGGTTTACACCATATATTTT.

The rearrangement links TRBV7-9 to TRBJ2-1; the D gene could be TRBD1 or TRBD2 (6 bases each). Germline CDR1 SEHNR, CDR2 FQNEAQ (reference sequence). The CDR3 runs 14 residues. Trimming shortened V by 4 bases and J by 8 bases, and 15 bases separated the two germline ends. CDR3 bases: TGTGCCAGCAGCTGGGGGGCGAATCAAGATGAGCAGTTCTTC. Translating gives CASSWGANQDEQFF. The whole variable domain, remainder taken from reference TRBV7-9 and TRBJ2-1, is DTGVSQNPRHKITKRGQNVTFRCDPISEHNRLYWYRQTLGQGPEFLTYFQNEAQLEKSRLLSDRFSAERPKGSFSTLEIQRTEQGDSAMYLCASSWGANQDEQFFGPGTRLTVL.

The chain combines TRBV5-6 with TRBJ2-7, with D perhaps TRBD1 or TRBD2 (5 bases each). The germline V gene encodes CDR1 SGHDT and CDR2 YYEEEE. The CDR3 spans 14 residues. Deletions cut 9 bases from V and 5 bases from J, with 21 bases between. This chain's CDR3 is CATCGPGPFNEQYF. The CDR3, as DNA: TGTGCCACCTGCGGCCCGGGGCCGTTCAACGAGCAGTACTTC.

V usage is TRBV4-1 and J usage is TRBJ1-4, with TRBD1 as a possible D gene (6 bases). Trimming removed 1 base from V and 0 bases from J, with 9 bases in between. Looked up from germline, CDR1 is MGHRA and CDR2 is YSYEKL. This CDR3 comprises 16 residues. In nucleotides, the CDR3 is TGCGCCAGCAGCCAAGGGCAGGGGCCAACTAATGAAAAACTGTTTTTT. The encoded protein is CASSQGQGPTNEKLFF.

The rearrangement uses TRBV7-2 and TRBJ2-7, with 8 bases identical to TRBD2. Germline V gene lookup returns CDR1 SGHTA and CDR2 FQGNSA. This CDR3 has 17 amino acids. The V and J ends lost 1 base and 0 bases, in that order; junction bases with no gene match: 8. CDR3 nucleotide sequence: TGTGCCAGCAGCTTAGGTCGGCTAGCGGGCAGCTCCTACGAGCAGTACTTC. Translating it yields CASSLGRLAGSSYEQYF.

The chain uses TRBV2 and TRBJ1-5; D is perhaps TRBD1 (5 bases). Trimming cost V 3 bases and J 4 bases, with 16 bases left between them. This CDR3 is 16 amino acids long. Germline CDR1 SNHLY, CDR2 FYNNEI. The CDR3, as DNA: TGTGCCAGCAGTGAGGGGGTATTGGGTGGTAATCAGCCCCAGCATTTT. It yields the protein CASSEGVLGGNQPQHF.

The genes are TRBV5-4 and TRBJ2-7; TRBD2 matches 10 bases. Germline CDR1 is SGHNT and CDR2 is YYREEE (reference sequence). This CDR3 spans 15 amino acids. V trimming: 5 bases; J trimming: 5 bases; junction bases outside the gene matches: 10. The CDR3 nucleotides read TGTGCCAGCAGTCTAGCGGGAGACCCGGTAAACGAGCAGTACTTC. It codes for CASSLAGDPVNEQYF. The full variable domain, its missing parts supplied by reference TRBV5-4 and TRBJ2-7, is ETGVTQSPTHLIKTRGQQVTLRCSSQSGHNTVSWYQQALGQGPQFIFQYYREEENGRGNFPPRFSGLQFPNYSSELNVNALELDDSALYLCASSLAGDPVNEQYFGPGTRLTVT.

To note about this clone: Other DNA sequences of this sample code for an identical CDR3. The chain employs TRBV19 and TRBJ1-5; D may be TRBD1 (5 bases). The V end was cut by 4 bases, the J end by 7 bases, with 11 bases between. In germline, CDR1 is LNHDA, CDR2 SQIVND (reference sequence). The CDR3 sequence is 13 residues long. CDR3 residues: CASSTRVRQPQHF. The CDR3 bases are TGTGCCAGTAGTACCAGGGTGAGACAGCCCCAGCATTTT.

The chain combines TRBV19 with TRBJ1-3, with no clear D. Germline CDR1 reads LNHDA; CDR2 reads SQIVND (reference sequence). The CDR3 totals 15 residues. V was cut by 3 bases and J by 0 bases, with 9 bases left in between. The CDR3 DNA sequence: TGTGCCAGTAGTATTGCCATTATCTCTGGAAACACCATATATTTT. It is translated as CASSIAIISGNTIYF. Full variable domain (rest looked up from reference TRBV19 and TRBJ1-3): DGGITQSPKYLFRKEGQNVTLSCEQNLNHDAMYWYRQDPGQGLRLIYYSQIVNDFQKGDIAEGYSVSREKKESFPLTVTSAQKNPTAFYLCASSIAIISGNTIYFGEGSWLTVV.

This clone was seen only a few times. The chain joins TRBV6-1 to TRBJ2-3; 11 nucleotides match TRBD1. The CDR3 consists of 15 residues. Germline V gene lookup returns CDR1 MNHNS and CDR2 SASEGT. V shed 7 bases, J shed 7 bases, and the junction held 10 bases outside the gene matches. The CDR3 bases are TGTGCCAGCAAAGGACAGGGGGCGATCCTAAATACGCAGTATTTT. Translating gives CASKGQGAILNTQYF.

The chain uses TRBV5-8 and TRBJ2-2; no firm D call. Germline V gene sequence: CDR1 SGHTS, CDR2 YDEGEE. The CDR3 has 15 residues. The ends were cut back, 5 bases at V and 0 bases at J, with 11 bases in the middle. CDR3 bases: TGTGCCAGCAGTAGAGGCAGCGCGAACACCGGGGAGCTGTTTTTT. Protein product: CASSRGSANTGELFF.

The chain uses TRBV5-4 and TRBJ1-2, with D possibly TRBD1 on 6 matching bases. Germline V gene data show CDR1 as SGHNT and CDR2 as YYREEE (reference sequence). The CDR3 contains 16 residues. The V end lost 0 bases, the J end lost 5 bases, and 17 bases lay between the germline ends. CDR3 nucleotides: TGTGCCAGCAGCTTGGGGACCGGACGGGGGGCGTATGGCTACACCTTC. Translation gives CASSLGTGRGAYGYTF.

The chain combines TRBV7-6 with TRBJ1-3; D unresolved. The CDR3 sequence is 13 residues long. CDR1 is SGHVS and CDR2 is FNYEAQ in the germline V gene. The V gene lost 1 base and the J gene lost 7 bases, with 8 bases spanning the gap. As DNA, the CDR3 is TGTGCCAGCAGCTTAGACGGTGCGAACACCATATATTTT. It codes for CASSLDGANTIYF.

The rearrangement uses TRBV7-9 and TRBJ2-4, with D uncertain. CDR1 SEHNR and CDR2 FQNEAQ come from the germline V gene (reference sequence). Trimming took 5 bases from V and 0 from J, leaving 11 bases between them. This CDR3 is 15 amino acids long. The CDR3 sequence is CASSPTPLAKNIQYF. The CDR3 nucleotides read TGTGCCAGCAGCCCTACCCCGTTAGCCAAAAACATTCAGTACTTC. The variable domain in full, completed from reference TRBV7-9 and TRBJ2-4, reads DTGVSQNPRHKITKRGQNVTFRCDPISEHNRLYWYRQTLGQGPEFLTYFQNEAQLEKSRLLSDRFSAERPKGSFSTLEIQRTEQGDSAMYLCASSPTPLAKNIQYFGAGTRLSVL.

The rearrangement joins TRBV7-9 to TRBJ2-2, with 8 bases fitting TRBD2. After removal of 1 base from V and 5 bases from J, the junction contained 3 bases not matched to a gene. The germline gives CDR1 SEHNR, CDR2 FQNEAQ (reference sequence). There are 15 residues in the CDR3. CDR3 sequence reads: CASSLDGRVTGELFF. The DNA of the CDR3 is TGTGCCAGCAGCTTAGACGGGAGGGTTACCGGGGAGCTGTTTTTT.

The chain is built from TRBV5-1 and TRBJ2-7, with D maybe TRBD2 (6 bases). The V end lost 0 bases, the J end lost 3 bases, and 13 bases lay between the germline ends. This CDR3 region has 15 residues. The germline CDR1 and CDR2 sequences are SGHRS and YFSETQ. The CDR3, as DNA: TGCGCCAGCAGCTTGGTTAGCGGAGGCCTCTACGAGCAGTACTTC. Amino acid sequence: CASSLVSGGLYEQYF.

The CDR3 nucleotides read TGTGCCCGGGACAGGGGACCGAACACTGAAGCTTTCTTT. This codes for CARDRGPNTEAFF. This rearrangement joins TRBV30 to TRBJ1-1; 10 bases line up with TRBD1. CDR3 length: 13 amino acids. The V gene end was trimmed by 8 bases and the J gene end by 1 base; junction bases not matched to a gene: 4. Germline CDR1 and CDR2: GTSNPN and SVGIG (reference sequence).

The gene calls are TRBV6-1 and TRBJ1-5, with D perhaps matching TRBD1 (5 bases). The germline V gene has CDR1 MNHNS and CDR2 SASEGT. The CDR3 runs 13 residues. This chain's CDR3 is CATLRGSNQPQHF. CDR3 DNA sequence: TGTGCTACCCTGAGGGGAAGCAATCAGCCCCAGCATTTT.

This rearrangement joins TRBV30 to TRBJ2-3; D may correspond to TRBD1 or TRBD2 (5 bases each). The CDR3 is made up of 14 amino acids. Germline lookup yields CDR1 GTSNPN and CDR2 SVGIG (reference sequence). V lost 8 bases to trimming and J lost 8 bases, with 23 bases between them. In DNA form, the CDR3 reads TGTGCCCGTCGGGACCTAACACACCCGGGTACGCAGTATTTT. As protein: CARRDLTHPGTQYF.

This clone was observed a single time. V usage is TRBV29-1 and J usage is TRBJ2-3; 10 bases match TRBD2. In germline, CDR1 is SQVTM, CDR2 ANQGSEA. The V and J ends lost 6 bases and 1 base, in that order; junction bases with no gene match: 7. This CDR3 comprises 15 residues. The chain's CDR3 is CSVPPAGGGTDTQYF. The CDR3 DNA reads TGCAGCGTACCACCAGCGGGGGGGGGCACAGATACGCAGTATTTT.

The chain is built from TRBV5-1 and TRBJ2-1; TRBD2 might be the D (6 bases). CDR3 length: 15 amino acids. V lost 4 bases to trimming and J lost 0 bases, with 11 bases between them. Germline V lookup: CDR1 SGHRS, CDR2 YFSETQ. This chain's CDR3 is CASSEDYPSYNEQFF. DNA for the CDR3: TGCGCCAGCAGCGAGGACTACCCCTCCTACAATGAGCAGTTCTTC.

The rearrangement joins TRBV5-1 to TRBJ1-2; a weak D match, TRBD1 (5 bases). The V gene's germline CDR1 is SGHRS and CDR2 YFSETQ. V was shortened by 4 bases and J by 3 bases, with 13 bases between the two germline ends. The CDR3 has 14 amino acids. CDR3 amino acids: CASSPPGTHYGYTF. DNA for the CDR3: TGCGCCAGCAGCCCCCCAGGGACGCACTATGGCTACACCTTC.

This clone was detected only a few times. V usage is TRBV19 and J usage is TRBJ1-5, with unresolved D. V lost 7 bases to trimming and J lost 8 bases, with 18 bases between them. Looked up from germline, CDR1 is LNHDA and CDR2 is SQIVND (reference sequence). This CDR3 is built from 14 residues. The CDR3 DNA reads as TGTGCCAGTACCTCGGGCAGGAGGTCGGAGCCCCAGCATTTT. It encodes CASTSGRRSEPQHF. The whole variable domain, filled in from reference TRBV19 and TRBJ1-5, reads DGGITQSPKYLFRKEGQNVTLSCEQNLNHDAMYWYRQDPGQGLRLIYYSQIVNDFQKGDIAEGYSVSREKKESFPLTVTSAQKNPTAFYLCASTSGRRSEPQHFGDGTRLSIL.

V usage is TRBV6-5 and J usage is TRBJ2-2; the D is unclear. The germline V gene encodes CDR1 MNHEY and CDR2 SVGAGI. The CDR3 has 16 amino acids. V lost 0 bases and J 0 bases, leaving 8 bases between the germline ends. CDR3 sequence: CASSYSELTNTGELFF. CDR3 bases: TGTGCCAGCAGTTACTCGGAGCTTACGAACACCGGGGAGCTGTTTTTT.